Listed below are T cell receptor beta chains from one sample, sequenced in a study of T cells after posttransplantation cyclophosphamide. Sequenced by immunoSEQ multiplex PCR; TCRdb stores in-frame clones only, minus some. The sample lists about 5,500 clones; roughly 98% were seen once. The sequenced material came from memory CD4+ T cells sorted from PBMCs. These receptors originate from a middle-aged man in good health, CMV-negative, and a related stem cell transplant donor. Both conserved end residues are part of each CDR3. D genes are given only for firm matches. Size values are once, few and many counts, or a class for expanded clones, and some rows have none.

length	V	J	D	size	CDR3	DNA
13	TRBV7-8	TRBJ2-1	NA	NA	CASSPGLTNEQFF	TGTGCCAGCAGCCCCGGACTGACTAATGAGCAGTTCTTC
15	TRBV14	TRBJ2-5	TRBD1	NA	CASSQFGTGKETQYF	TGTGCCAGCAGCCAATTCGGGACAGGGAAAGAGACCCAGTACTTC
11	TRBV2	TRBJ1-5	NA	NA	CASSRGQPQHF	TGTGCCAGCAGTCGGGGTCAGCCCCAGCATTTT
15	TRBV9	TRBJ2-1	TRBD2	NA	CASSVGLAGHNEQFF	TGTGCCAGCAGCGTAGGGCTAGCGGGACACAATGAGCAGTTCTTC
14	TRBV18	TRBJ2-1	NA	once	CASSPQRGYNEQFF	TGTGCCAGCTCACCACAACGGGGGTACAATGAGCAGTTCTTC
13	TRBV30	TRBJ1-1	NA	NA	CAWSATGNTEAFF	TGTGCCTGGAGTGCCACAGGGAACACTGAAGCTTTCTTT
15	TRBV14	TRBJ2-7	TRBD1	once	CASSQSTGEPYEQYF	TGTGCCAGCAGCCAGTCGACAGGGGAACCCTACGAGCAGTACTTC
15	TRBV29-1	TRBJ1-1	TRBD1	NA	CSVGQGARMNTEAFF	TGCAGCGTTGGACAGGGGGCAAGGATGAACACTGAAGCTTTCTTT
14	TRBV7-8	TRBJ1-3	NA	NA	CASSNIQLGNTIYF	TGTGCCAGCAGCAATATCCAACTTGGAAACACCATATATTTT
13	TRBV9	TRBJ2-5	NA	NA	CASSVAPGETQYF	TGTGCCAGCAGCGTAGCCCCGGGAGAGACCCAGTACTTC
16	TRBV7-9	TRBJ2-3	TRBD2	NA	CASSSATSGRTDTQYF	TGTGCCAGCAGCTCGGCGACTAGCGGCCGCACAGATACGCAGTATTTT
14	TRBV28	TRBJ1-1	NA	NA	CASAHPLSDTEAFF	TGTGCCAGCGCCCACCCCCTTAGCGACACTGAAGCTTTCTTT
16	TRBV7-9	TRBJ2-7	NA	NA	CASSLGGRPGSYEQYF	TGTGCCAGCAGCTTAGGGGGCAGGCCAGGAAGCTACGAGCAGTACTTC
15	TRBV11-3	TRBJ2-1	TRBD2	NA	CASSLGTSGYNEQFF	TGTGCCAGCAGCTTAGGGACTAGCGGGTACAATGAGCAGTTCTTC
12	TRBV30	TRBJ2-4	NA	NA	CAGETVSYIQYF	TGTGCCGGAGAGACAGTGTCTTACATTCAGTACTTC
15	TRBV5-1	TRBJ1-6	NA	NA	CASSLGGRRNSPLHF	TGCGCCAGCAGCTTGGGGGGGCGGCGTAATTCACCCCTCCACTTT